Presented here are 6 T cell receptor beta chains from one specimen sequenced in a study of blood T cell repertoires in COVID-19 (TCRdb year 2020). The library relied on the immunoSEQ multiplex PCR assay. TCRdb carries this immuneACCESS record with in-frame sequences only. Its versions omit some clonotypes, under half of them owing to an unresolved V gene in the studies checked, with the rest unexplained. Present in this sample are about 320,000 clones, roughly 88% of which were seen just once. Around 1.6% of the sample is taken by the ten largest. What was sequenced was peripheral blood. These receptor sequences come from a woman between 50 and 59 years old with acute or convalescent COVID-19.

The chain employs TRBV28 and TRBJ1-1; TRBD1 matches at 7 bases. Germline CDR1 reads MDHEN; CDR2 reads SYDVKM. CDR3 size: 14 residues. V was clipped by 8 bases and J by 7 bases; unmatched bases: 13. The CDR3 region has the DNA TGTGCCAGCCGAAGGGACAGTCCTTGGGGTGAAGCTTTCTTT. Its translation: CASRRDSPWGEAFF.

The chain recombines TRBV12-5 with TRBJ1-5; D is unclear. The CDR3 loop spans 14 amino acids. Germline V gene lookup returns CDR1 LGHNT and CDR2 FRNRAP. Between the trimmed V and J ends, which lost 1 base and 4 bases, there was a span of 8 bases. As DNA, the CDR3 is TGTGCTAGTGGTTTGGACCGACTGAATCAGCCCCAGCATTTT. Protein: CASGLDRLNQPQHF.

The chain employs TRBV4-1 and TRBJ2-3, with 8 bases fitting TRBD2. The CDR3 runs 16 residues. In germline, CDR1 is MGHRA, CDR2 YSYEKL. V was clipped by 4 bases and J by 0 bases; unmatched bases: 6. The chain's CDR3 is CASSRPAGASTDTQYF. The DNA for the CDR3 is TGCGCCAGCAGCCGGCCAGCGGGGGCTAGCACAGATACGCAGTATTTT.

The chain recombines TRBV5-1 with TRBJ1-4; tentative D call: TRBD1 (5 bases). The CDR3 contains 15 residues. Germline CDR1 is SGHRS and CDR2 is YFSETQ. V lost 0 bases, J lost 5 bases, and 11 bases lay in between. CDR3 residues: CASSLEGTDNEKLFF. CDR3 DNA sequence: TGCGCCAGCAGCTTGGAGGGGACTGACAATGAAAAACTGTTTTTT.

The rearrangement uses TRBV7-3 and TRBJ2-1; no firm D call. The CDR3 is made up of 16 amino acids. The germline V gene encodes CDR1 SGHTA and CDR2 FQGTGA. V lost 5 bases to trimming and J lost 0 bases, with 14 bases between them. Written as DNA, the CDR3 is TGTGCCAGCAGCATTCTTTCCTCGAGCTCCTACAATGAGCAGTTCTTC. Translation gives CASSILSSSSYNEQFF.

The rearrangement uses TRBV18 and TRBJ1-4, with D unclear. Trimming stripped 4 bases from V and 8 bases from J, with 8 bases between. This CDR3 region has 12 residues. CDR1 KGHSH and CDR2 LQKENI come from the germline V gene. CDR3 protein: CASSLSGEKLFF. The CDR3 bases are TGTGCCAGCTCACTATCCGGGGAAAAACTGTTTTTT.